This TCR beta chain was found in a study of early T cells in non-severe SARS-CoV-2 infection. TCRdb analysed the 5' RACE reads with MiXCR anew, one entry per CDR3 protein. The repertoire holds about 49,000 distinct CDR3 sequences, with 3.5% to 4.5% as singletons. This clonotype was recorded at least ten times. Germline CDR1 and CDR2: SGDLS and YYNGEE. The CDR3 runs to 14 residues. V was clipped by 2 bases and J by 1 base, with 9 bases between them. This chain joins TRBV9 and TRBJ1-1, with D possibly being TRBD1 (5 bases). The specimen was whole blood. The TCR sequence derives from an adult who was a healthcare worker with PCR-confirmed SARS-CoV-2 infection or an uninfected control (not recorded which). The CDR3 DNA reads TGTGCCAGCAGCGTGCATGGGGGGAACACTGAAGCTTTCTTT. Encoded protein: CASSVHGGNTEAFF.